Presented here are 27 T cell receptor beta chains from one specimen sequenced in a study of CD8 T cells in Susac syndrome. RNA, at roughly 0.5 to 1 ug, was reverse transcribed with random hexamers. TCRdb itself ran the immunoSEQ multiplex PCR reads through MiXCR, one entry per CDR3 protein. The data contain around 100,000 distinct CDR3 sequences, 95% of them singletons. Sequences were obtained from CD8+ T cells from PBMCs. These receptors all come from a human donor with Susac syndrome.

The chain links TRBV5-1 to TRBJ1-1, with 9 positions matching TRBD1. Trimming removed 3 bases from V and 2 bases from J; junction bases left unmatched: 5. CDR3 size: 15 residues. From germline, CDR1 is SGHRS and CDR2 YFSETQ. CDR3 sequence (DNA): TGCGCCAGCAGCTGGGGACAGGGAGCAAACACTGAAGCTTTCTTT. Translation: CASSWGQGANTEAFF. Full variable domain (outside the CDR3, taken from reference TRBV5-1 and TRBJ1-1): KAGVTQTPRYLIKTRGQQVTLSCSPISGHRSVSWYQQTPGQGLQFLFEYFSETQRNKGNFPGRFSGRQFSNSRSEMNVSTLELGDSALYLCASSWGQGANTEAFFGQGTRLTVV.

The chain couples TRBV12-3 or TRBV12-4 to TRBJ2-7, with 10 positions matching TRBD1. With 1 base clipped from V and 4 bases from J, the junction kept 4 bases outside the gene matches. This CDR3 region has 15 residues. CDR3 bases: TGTGCCAGCAGTTTAGGGGGACAGGGGAAATACGAGCAGTACTTC. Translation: CASSLGGQGKYEQYF.

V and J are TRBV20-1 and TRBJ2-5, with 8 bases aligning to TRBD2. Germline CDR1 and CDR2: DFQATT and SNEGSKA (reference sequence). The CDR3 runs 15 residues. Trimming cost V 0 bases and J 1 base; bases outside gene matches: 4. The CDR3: CSARDLGGAQETQYF. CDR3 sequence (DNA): TGCAGTGCTAGAGATCTCGGGGGGGCCCAAGAGACCCAGTACTTC.

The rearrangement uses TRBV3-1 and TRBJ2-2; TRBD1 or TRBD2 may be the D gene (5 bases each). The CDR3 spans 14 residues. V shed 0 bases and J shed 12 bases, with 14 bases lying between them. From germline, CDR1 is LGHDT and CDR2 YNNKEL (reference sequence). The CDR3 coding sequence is TGTGCCAGCAGCCAAGATACGGGCAGGGAGAAGCTGTTTTTT. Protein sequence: CASSQDTGREKLFF.

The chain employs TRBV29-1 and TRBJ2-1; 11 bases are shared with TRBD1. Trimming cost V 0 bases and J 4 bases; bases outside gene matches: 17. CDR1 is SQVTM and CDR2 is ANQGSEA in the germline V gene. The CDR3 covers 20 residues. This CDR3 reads CSVEDLTGTGGTRKYNEQFF. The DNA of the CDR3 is TGCAGCGTTGAAGATTTAACCGGGACAGGGGGGACCAGAAAGTACAATGAGCAGTTCTTC.

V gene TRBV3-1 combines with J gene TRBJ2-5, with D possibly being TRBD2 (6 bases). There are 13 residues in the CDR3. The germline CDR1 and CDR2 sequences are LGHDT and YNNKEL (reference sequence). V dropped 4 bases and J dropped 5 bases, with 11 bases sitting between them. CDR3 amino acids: CASSPLASETQYF. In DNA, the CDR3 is TGTGCCAGCAGCCCTCTAGCGAGCGAGACCCAGTACTTC.

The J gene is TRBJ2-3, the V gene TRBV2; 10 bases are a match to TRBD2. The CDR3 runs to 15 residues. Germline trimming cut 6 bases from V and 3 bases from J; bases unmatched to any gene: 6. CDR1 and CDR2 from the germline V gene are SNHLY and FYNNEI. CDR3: CASRQRGGRTDTQYF. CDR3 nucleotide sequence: TGTGCCAGCAGACAGCGGGGGGGCAGAACAGATACGCAGTATTTT.

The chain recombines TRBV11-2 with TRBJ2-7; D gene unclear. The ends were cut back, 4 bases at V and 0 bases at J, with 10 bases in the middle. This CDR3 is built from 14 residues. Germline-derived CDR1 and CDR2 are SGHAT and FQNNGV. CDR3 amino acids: CASSSQWSSYEQYF. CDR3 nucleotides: TGTGCCAGCAGCTCGCAGTGGAGCTCCTACGAGCAGTACTTC.

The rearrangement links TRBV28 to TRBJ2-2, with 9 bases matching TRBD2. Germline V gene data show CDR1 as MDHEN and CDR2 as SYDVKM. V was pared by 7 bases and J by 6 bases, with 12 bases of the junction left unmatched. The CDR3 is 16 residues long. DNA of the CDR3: TGTGCCAGCACCCACTTTAGCGGGAGTCGAGCCGGGGAGCTGTTTTTT. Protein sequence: CASTHFSGSRAGELFF.

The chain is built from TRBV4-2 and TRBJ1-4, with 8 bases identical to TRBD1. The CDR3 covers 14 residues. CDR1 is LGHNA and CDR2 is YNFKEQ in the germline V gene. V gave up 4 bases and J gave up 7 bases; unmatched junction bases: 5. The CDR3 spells CASSPGQEVEKLFF. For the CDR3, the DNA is TGTGCCAGCAGCCCGGGACAGGAGGTTGAAAAACTGTTTTTT.

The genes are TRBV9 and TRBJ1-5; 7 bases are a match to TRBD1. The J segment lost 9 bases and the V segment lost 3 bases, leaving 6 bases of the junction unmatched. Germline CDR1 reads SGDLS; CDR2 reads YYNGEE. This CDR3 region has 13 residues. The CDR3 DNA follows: TGTGCCAGCAGCGGACAGGGTATGTCGCCCCAGCATTTT. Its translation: CASSGQGMSPQHF.

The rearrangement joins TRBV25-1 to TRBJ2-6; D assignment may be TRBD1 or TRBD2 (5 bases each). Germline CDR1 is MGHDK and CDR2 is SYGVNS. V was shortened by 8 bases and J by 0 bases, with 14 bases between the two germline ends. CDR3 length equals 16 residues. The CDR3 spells CASARGSYSGANVLTF. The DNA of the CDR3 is TGTGCCAGCGCGAGGGGAAGTTACTCTGGGGCCAACGTCCTGACTTTC.

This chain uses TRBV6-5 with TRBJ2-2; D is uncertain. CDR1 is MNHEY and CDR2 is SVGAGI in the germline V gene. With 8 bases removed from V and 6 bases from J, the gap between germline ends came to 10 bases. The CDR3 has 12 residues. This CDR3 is CASGTVSGELFF. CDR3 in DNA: TGTGCCAGCGGAACAGTCTCCGGGGAGCTGTTTTTT.

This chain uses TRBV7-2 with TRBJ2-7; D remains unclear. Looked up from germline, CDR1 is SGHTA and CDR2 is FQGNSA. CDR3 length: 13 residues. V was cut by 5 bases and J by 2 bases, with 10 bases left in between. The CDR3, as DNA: TGTGCCAGCAGCCTGGGCTCTACCTACGAGCAGTACTTC. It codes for CASSLGSTYEQYF.

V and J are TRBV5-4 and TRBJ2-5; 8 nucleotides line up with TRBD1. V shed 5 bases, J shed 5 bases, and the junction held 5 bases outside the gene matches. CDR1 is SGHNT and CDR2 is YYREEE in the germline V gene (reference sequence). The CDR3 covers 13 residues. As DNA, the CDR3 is TGTGCCAGCAGTCCAGGGGGCGCGGAGACCCAGTACTTC. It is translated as CASSPGGAETQYF.

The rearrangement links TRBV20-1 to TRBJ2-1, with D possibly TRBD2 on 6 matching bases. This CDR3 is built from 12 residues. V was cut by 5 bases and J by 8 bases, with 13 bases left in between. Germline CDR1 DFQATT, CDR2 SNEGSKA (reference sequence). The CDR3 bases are TGCAGTGCTCCTAATTGGGGGGATGAGCAGTTCTTC. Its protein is CSAPNWGDEQFF.

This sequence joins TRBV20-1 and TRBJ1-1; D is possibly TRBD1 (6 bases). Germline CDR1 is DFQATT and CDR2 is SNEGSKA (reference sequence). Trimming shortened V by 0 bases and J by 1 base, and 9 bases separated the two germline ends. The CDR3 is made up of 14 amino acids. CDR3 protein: CSARDPTGNTEAFF. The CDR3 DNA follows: TGCAGTGCTAGAGACCCGACAGGGAACACTGAAGCTTTCTTT.

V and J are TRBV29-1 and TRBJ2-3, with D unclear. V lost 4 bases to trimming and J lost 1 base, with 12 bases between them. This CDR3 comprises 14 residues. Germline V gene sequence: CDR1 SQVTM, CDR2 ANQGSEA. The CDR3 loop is CSVASPSGTDTQYF. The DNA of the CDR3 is TGCAGCGTTGCCAGTCCGTCCGGCACAGATACGCAGTATTTT.

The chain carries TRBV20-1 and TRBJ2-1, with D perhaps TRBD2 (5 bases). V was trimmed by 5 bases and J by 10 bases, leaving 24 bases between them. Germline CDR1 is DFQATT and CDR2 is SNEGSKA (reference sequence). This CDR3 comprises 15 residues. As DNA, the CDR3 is TGCAGTGCTCCGAACCCTCTAGCAGGCTTCAAAGAGCAGTTCTTC. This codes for CSAPNPLAGFKEQFF.

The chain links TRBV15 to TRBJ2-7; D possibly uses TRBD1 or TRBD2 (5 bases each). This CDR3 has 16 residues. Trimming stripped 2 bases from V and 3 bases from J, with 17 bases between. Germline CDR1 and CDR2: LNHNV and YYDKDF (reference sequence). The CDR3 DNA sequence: TGTGCCACCAGCAGACACACCCGGGACCGCTACTACGAGCAGTACTTC. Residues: CATSRHTRDRYYEQYF.

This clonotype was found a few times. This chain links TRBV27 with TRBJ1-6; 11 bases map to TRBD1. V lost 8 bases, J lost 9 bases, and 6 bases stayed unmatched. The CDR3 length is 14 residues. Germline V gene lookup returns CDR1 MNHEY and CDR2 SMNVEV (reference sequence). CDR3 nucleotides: TGTGCCAGCTCCCCGGGACAGGGGGGTTCACCCCTCCACTTT. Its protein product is CASSPGQGGSPLHF.

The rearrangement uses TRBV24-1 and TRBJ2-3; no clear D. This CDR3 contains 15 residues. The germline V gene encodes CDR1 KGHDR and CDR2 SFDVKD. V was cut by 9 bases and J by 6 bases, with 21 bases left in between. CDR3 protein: CATERSPGSGDTQYF. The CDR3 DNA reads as TGTGCCACCGAGAGGTCTCCTGGTTCCGGGGATACGCAGTATTTT.

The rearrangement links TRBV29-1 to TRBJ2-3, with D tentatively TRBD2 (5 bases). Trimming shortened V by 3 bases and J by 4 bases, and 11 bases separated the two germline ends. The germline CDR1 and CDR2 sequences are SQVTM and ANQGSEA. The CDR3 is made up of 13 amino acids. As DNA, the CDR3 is TGCAGCGTTGAGCTAGCTGGAGCAGATACGCAGTATTTT. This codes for CSVELAGADTQYF.

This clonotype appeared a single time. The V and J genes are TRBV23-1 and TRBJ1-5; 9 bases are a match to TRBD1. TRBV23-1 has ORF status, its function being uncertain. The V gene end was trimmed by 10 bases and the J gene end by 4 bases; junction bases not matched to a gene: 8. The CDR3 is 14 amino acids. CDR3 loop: CATSGTGRNQPQHF. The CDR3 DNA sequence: TGCGCCACCTCGGGGACAGGGAGGAATCAGCCCCAGCATTTT.

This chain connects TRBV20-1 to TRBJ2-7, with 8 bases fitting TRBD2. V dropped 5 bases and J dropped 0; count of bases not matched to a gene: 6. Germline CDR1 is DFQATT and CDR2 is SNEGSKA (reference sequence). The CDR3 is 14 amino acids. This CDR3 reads CSADRLANSYEQYF. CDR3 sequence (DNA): TGCAGTGCTGATAGACTAGCGAACTCCTACGAGCAGTACTTC.

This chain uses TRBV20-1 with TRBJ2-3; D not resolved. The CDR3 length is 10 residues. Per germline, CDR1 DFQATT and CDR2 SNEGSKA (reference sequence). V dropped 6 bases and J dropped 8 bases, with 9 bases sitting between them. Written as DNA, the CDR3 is TGCAGTGCGCCGCTGAGTACGCAGTATTTT. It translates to CSAPLSTQYF.

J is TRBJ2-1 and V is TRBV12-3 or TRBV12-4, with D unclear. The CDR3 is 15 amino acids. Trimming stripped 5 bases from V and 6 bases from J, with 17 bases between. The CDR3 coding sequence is TGTGCCAGCAGTCTCTTAGCCAGTCCGTTCAATGAGCAGTTCTTC. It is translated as CASSLLASPFNEQFF.